This T cell receptor beta chain was obtained from a study of blood T cell repertoires in COVID-19. Overall study: The United States, Italy and Spain were the sources of the acute and convalescent COVID-19 samples. T cells, B-cell-depleted T cells, or PBMCs provided the cDNA or gDNA that served as material.

As processed by the authors: Reference gene primer amplification in the assay estimated nucleated cell counts. The protocol was immunoSEQ multiplex PCR, while the TCRdb copy is restricted to in-frame clones and leaves out a portion. The V and J calls and clone size were taken over from that table, and D and trimming were inferred from the DNA. The sample shows 95,000 to 110,000 clones, around four fifths of them seen only once. The TCR originated in a man in his 70s with acute or convalescent COVID-19. The source material was peripheral blood.

The CDR3 loop reads CASSPGPDREKLFF. CDR3 nucleotides: TGTGCCAGCAGCCCTGGACCCGACAGGGAAAAACTGTTTTTT. The rearrangement uses TRBV7-9 and TRBJ1-4, with TRBD1 as a possible D gene (6 bases). CDR1 and CDR2 (germline): SEHNR, FQNEAQ (reference sequence). Trimming took off 5 bases at V and 8 bases at J, with 15 bases between the two ends. The CDR3 runs to 14 residues.